This T cell receptor (beta chain) was obtained from a study of blood T cell repertoires in COVID-19. Repertoires were generated with immunoSEQ multiplex PCR, while TCRdb's copy carries only in-frame clones and drops some. There are under 130,000 clones in the sample; 81% occur only once, and 30% to 45% lies in the top ten. Unmatched junction bases numbered 14, after V lost 6 bases and J lost 9 bases. The CDR3 has 15 residues. Per germline, CDR1 LNHDA and CDR2 SQIVND (reference sequence). This clonotype originated in a man older than 75 with acute or convalescent COVID-19. Sample: peripheral blood. The chain combines TRBV19 with TRBJ1-5; TRBD1 aligns across 7 bases. The CDR3 is CASRLDRWGHRPQHF. In nucleotides, the CDR3 is TGTGCCAGTAGATTGGACAGGTGGGGGCACCGGCCCCAGCATTTT.